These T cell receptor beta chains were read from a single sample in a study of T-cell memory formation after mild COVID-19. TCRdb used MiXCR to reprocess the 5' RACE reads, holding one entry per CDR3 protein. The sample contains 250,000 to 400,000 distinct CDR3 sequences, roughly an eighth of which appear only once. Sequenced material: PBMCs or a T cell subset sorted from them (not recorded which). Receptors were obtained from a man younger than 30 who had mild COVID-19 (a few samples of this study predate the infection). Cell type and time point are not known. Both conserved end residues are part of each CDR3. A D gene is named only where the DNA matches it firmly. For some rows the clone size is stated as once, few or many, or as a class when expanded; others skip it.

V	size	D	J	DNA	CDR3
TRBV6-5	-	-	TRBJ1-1	TGTGCCAGCAGTTCTGGGGGTTTGGGGAACACTGAATCTTTCTTT	CASSSGGLGNTESFF
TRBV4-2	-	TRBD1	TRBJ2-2	TGTGCCAGCAGCCAAGTCCCGGGACAGGGGTACGGGGAGCTGTTTTTT	CASSQVPGQGYGELFF
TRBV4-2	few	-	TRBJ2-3	TGTGCCAGCAGCCAATCACAGGGGAGGGGCACAGATACGCAGTATTTT	CASSQSQGRGTDTQYF
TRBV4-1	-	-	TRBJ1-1	TGCGCCAGCAGCGGGGTAGGTAGGTCATACACTGAAGCTTTCTTT	CASSGVGRSYTEAFF
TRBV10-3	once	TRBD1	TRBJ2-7	TGTGCCATCAGTAAGGACAGGGGGCTTCGGGAGCAGTACTTC	CAISKDRGLREQYF
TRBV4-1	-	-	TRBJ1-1	TGCGCCAGCAGCCCTAGACAGTTCAACACTGAAGCTTTCTTT	CASSPRQFNTEAFF
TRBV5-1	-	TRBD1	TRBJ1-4	TGCGCCAGCAGCTCGCCCGGGACAGATTTAACTAATGAAAAACTGTTTTTT	CASSSPGTDLTNEKLFF
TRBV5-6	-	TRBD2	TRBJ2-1	TGTGCCAGCAGCTTGTCCCCGGGGGGGCATAATGAGCAGTTCTTC	CASSLSPGGHNEQFF
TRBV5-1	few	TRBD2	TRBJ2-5	TGCGCCAGCAGCGGAGCCTCTAGCGGGGGGCGGGGGACCCAGTACTTC	CASSGASSGGRGTQYF
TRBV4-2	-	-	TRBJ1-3	TGTGCCAGCAGCCAAGACAGGACAGTAGGTGGAAACACCATATATTTT	CASSQDRTVGGNTIYF
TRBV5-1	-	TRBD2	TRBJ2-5	TGCGCCAGCAGCACGAGTAGCGGGGGGGAGACCCAGTACTTC	CASSTSSGGETQYF
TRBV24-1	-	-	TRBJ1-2	TGTGCCACCAGTGATTTTCTTGGCCGTGGCTACACCTTC	CATSDFLGRGYTF
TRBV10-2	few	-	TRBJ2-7	TGCGCCAGCTTTGGGGACGAGCAGTACTTC	CASFGDEQYF
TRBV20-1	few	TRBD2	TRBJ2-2	TGCAGTGCTAGATCCGGGGGGGGCACCGGGGAGCTGTTTTTT	CSARSGGGTGELFF
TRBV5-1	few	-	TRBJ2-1	TGCGCCAGCAGGCTGGCCGGGACCTACAATGAGCAGTTCTTC	CASRLAGTYNEQFF
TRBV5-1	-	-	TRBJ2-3	TGCGCCAGCAGCTTGGAAGGCAGGGACACAGATACGCAGTATTTT	CASSLEGRDTDTQYF
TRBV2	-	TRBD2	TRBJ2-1	TGTGCCAGCAGTGAACACGGGGGGGCCTACAATGAGCAGTTCTTC	CASSEHGGAYNEQFF
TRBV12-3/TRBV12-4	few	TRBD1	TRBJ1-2	TGTGCCACCTCCCGGGACAGGGGGGATAACTATGGCTACACCTTC	CATSRDRGDNYGYTF
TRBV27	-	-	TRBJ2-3	TGTGCCAGCGGTGCCCCCGGGCAGTATTTT	CASGAPGQYF
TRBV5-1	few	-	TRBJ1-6	TGCGCCAGCAGCTTGGTTCAGGGAAATTCACCCCTCCACTTT	CASSLVQGNSPLHF
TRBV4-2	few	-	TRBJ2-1	TGTGCCAGCAGCCCCGGAGCCAATGAGCAGTTCTTC	CASSPGANEQFF
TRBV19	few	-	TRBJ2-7	TGTGCCAGTAGTATAGACGTCTTCTACGAGCAGTACTTC	CASSIDVFYEQYF
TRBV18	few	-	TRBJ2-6	TGTGCCAGCTCTCCAATTCCCCCTGGGGCCAACGTCCTGACTTTC	CASSPIPPGANVLTF
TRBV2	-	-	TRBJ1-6	TGTGCCAGCAGTGCAGGGACATGGGATTCACCCCTCCACTTT	CASSAGTWDSPLHF
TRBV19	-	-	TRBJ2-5	TGTGCCAGTAGCACGTGGGGACGGGAGACCCAGTACTTC	CASSTWGRETQYF
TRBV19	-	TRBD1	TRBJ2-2	TGTGCCAGTAGTCAGGACAGGGGATACAGGGAGCTGTTTTTT	CASSQDRGYRELFF
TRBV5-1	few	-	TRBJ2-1	TGCGCCAGCAGCTTGGAAAGCAGGGGGGCTCGGAATGAGCAGTTCTTC	CASSLESRGARNEQFF
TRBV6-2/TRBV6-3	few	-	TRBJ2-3	TGTGCCAGCAGTTACACCAGGACAGATACGCAGTATTTT	CASSYTRTDTQYF
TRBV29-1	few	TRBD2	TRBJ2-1	TGCAGCGTTGAAGATTGGGAGCGGGGGGGATACAATGAGCAGTTCTTC	CSVEDWERGGYNEQFF
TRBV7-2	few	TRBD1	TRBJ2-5	TGTGCCAGCAGCTTTAGACAGGGGAGGACCCAGTACTTC	CASSFRQGRTQYF
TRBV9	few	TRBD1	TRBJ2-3	TGTGCCAGCAGCGTAGCTTCGGGACAGGGGACAGATACGCAGTATTTT	CASSVASGQGTDTQYF
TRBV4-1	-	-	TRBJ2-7	TGCGCCAGCAGCTACCGGGCCCTCTACGAGCAGTACTTC	CASSYRALYEQYF
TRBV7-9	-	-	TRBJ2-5	TGTGCCAGCAGCCCTCGGGACCCACGGCGGAGTCAAGAGACCCAGTACTTC	CASSPRDPRRSQETQYF
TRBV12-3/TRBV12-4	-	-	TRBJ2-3	TGTGCCAGCAGTTTGTTCGTCACAGATACGCAGTATTTT	CASSLFVTDTQYF
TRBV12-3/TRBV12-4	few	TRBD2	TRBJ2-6	TGTGCCAGCAGGGGAGGGCAGGGACTGAGCTCTGGGGCCAACGTCCTGACTTTC	CASRGGQGLSSGANVLTF
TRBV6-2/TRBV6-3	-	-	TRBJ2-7	TGTGCCAGCAGTTACCGGGACCCGGCCTACGAGCAGTACTTC	CASSYRDPAYEQYF
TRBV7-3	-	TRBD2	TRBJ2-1	TGTGCCAGCAGCTTGGGACTAGCCCACAATGAGCAGTTCTTC	CASSLGLAHNEQFF
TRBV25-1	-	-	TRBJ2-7	TGTGCCAGCAGTCCATGGGTGGGTGTCTCCTACGAGCAGTACTTC	CASSPWVGVSYEQYF
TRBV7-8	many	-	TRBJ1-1	TGTGCCAGCAGCTTATTCGGCGCGGAGGCCTCTGAAGCTTTCTTT	CASSLFGAEASEAFF
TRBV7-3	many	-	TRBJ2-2	TGTGCCAGCAGCTTTTCATCCGGGGAGCTGTTTTTT	CASSFSSGELFF
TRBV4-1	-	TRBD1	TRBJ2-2	TGCGCCAGCAGGGCCCGGGTTCGGACAGGGAACACCGGGGAGCTGTTTTTT	CASRARVRTGNTGELFF
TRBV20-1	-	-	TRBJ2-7	TGCAGTGCTAGAGATTTCCAGGGGAGGGACTACGAGCAGTACTTC	CSARDFQGRDYEQYF